This T cell receptor beta chain came from a study of response to subunit inactivated influenza vaccine. The study's findings and limits: The authors put forward the suggestion that each seasonal influenza vaccination may bring in only a limited number of new T cells.

TCRdb ran MiXCR on the RT-PCR reads and lists one entry per CDR3 protein. Counted here are a few hundred thousand distinct CDR3 sequences, less than 25% occurring once; the ten biggest clones make up approximately 10%. In this sample, this clonotype turned up a few times. Its antigen is as yet unknown. Sequencing used PBMCs from blood, obtained less than 22 months after vaccination. This receptor was identified in a man between 50 and 75 years old who received an inactivated influenza vaccine.

In DNA, the CDR3 is TGTGCCAGCAGTCGTCTCGAAGGGGTCCAGCCCCAGCATTTT. Translation: CASSRLEGVQPQHF. V gene TRBV2 combines with J gene TRBJ1-5; TRBD1 is a possible D gene (5 bases). V was clipped by 5 bases and J by 7 bases, with 15 bases between them. The CDR3 has 14 residues. Germline loops: CDR1 SNHLY, CDR2 FYNNEI.